The next 16 T cell receptor beta chains were all read from a single sample in a study of cytomegalovirus exposure and HLA in healthy donors. The PCR was carried out with 60 Vbeta primers and 13 Jbeta primers. Only in-frame clones appear in the TCRdb table, and some are missing; sequencing was by immunoSEQ multiplex PCR. The sample records under 100,000 clones, about 76% being singletons. The sequencing input was PBMCs. The origin of the receptors is a human donor in good health.

This chain joins TRBV10-3 and TRBJ2-3, with a possible D match to TRBD1 (5 bases). CDR1 is ENHRY and CDR2 is SYGVKD in the germline V gene. V was pared by 6 bases and J by 4 bases, with 14 bases between. The CDR3 is 14 amino acids. The CDR3 protein is CAIRGQGLPDTQYF. The CDR3 DNA reads as TGTGCCATCAGAGGGCAGGGCCTTCCAGATACGCAGTATTTT.

This rearrangement joins TRBV29-1 to TRBJ2-2; 8 bases agree with TRBD2. This CDR3 region has 15 residues. Unmatched junction bases numbered 8, after V lost 4 bases and J lost 4 bases. CDR1 and CDR2 (germline): SQVTM, ANQGSEA. CDR3 amino acids: CSVAHGRGGTGELFF. The CDR3 bases are TGCAGCGTTGCCCACGGGAGGGGCGGCACCGGGGAGCTGTTTTTT.

This clone appeared once. In DNA form, the CDR3 reads TGTGCCAGCAGCTGGAACACGAAGGGGCCTCCTGCTAACTATGGCTACACCTTC. Translated: CASSWNTKGPPANYGYTF. V gene TRBV5-6 combines with J gene TRBJ1-2, with a tentative D call TRBD1 (5 bases). CDR1 and CDR2 from the germline V gene are SGHDT and YYEEEE. Trimming cost V 3 bases and J 0 bases, with 21 bases left between them. This CDR3 has 18 amino acids. Filled out from reference TRBV5-6 and TRBJ1-2, the complete variable domain reads DAGVTQSPTHLIKTRGQQVTLRCSPKSGHDTVSWYQQALGQGPQFIFQYYEEEERQRGNFPDRFSGHQFPNYSSELNVNALLLGDSALYLCASSWNTKGPPANYGYTFGSGTRLTVV.

This clone was found a few times. The chain recombines TRBV6-1 with TRBJ1-1; TRBD1 aligns across 10 bases. The V segment lost 0 bases and the J segment 6 bases; nucleotides outside the gene matches: 16. This CDR3 is 19 amino acids long. Germline-derived CDR1 and CDR2 are MNHNS and SASEGT. The CDR3 DNA sequence: TGTGCCAGCAGTGAAGCCCAGACAGGGGGCTACGGTACAAAGTCTGAAGCTTTCTTT. Translated, it gives CASSEAQTGGYGTKSEAFF.

This sequence joins TRBV25-1 and TRBJ1-6; perhaps TRBD1 as D (5 bases). Germline lookup yields CDR1 MGHDK and CDR2 SYGVNS. V gave up 2 bases and J gave up 4 bases, with 9 bases separating them. This CDR3 spans 15 amino acids. The CDR3 coding sequence is TGTGCCAGCAGTGAAAGAGCAGGGTATAATTCACCCCTCCACTTT. Translation: CASSERAGYNSPLHF.

The CDR3 sequence is CASSEDRGRGYTF. CDR3 nucleotide sequence: TGTGCCAGCAGCGAAGACAGGGGCCGTGGCTACACCTTC. The chain joins TRBV7-2 to TRBJ1-2; TRBD1 aligns across 8 bases. The CDR3 runs to 13 residues. V trimming: 5 bases; J trimming: 7 bases; junction bases outside the gene matches: 6. CDR1 and CDR2 from the germline V gene are SGHTA and FQGNSA.

V is TRBV4-1 and J is TRBJ1-2, with 7 bases aligning to TRBD1. V shed 2 bases, J shed 2 bases, and the junction held 5 bases outside the gene matches. Germline CDR1 reads MGHRA; CDR2 reads YSYEKL. The CDR3 extends over 15 amino acids. In DNA, the CDR3 is TGCGCCAGCAGCCAACTTGACAGGGAGAACTATGGCTACACCTTC. Translation gives CASSQLDRENYGYTF.

This chain joins TRBV9 and TRBJ2-1; no definite D call. The germline V and J ends were trimmed by 0 bases and 4 bases, with 11 bases remaining between them. The germline V gene encodes CDR1 SGDLS and CDR2 YYNGEE. The length of the CDR3 is 15 residues. In nucleotides, the CDR3 is TGTGCCAGCAGCGTAGGGGCCGATCGGTACAATGAGCAGTTCTTC. Translated: CASSVGADRYNEQFF.

The V call is TRBV10-2, the J call TRBJ2-1; tentative D call: TRBD2 (7 bases). CDR1 and CDR2 (germline): WSHSY, SAAADI. V dropped 2 bases and J dropped 3 bases, with 14 bases sitting between them. This CDR3 spans 16 amino acids. This chain's CDR3 is CASSERGGEFYNEQFF. CDR3 DNA sequence: TGCGCCAGCAGTGAGAGGGGGGGCGAATTCTACAATGAGCAGTTCTTC.

The rearrangement links TRBV9 to TRBJ1-5; D is ambiguous. Trimming took 4 bases from V and 6 from J, leaving 17 bases between them. The CDR3 contains 15 residues. CDR1 is SGDLS, CDR2 YYNGEE, per germline. In DNA, the CDR3 is TGTGCCAGCAGCCAAGAATGGGGAGCCTCTCAGCCCCAGCATTTT. Translation: CASSQEWGASQPQHF. The entire variable domain, with the rest obtained from reference TRBV9 and TRBJ1-5, is as follows: DSGVTQTPKHLITATGQRVTLRCSPRSGDLSVYWYQQSLDQGLQFLIQYYNGEERAKGNILERFSAQQFPDLHSELNLSSLELGDSALYFCASSQEWGASQPQHFGDGTRLSIL.

The chain carries TRBV7-8 and TRBJ1-3, with D perhaps TRBD1 (6 bases). The CDR3 spans 17 residues. V was trimmed by 0 bases and J by 2 bases, leaving 14 bases between them. The V gene's germline CDR1 is SGHVS and CDR2 FQNEAQ. The CDR3 DNA is TGTGCCAGCAGCTTAGCGTCTAGGAGGACAGCTGGAAACACCATATATTTT. It yields the protein CASSLASRRTAGNTIYF.

The V and J genes are TRBV30 and TRBJ1-4, with D perhaps TRBD1 (5 bases). Germline CDR1 and CDR2: GTSNPN and SVGIG (reference sequence). This CDR3 is built from 15 residues. With 1 base removed from V and 7 bases from J, the gap between germline ends came to 16 bases. The DNA of the CDR3 is TGTGCCTGGAGTGCCTCCCAGGGTCAGGGTGAAAAACTGTTTTTT. The encoded protein is CAWSASQGQGEKLFF.

V and J are TRBV7-7 and TRBJ2-1, with TRBD1 matching 9 bases. V shed 5 bases, J shed 7 bases, and the junction held 9 bases outside the gene matches. In germline, CDR1 is SSHAT, CDR2 FNYEAQ (reference sequence). CDR3 size: 15 residues. This chain's CDR3 is CASSQRTGVFNEQFF. The CDR3 DNA is TGTGCCAGCAGCCAACGGACAGGGGTTTTTAATGAGCAGTTCTTC.

The chain uses TRBV19 and TRBJ2-1; 10 positions match TRBD1. The CDR3 is 16 amino acids. CDR1 and CDR2 (germline): LNHDA, SQIVND (reference sequence). V was clipped by 4 bases and J by 7 bases; unmatched bases: 10. Written as DNA, the CDR3 is TGTGCCAGTAGTACCTTGACAGGGGGCGCGGGGAATGAGCAGTTCTTC. Protein sequence: CASSTLTGGAGNEQFF. Full variable domain (rest looked up from reference TRBV19 and TRBJ2-1): DGGITQSPKYLFRKEGQNVTLSCEQNLNHDAMYWYRQDPGQGLRLIYYSQIVNDFQKGDIAEGYSVSREKKESFPLTVTSAQKNPTAFYLCASSTLTGGAGNEQFFGPGTRLTVL.

The V call is TRBV7-9, the J call TRBJ2-7, with TRBD2 matching 10 bases. CDR3 length: 15 residues. Germline CDR1 and CDR2: SEHNR and FQNEAQ (reference sequence). Losses at the gene ends were 5 bases for V and 1 base for J; bases not matched to a gene: 5. The CDR3 reads CASSILAGVSYEQYF. The CDR3 nucleotides read TGTGCCAGCAGCATTCTAGCGGGAGTGTCCTACGAGCAGTACTTC. Drawing the rest from reference TRBV7-9 and TRBJ2-7, the complete variable domain is DTGVSQNPRHKITKRGQNVTFRCDPISEHNRLYWYRQTLGQGPEFLTYFQNEAQLEKSRLLSDRFSAERPKGSFSTLEIQRTEQGDSAMYLCASSILAGVSYEQYFGPGTRLTVT.

V and J are TRBV5-4 and TRBJ1-1; D not certain. The CDR3 contains 15 residues. Looked up from germline, CDR1 is SGHNT and CDR2 is YYREEE (reference sequence). V shed 1 base and J shed 5 bases, with 15 bases lying between them. CDR3 amino acids: CASSLMGSGRTEAFF. The CDR3, as DNA: TGTGCCAGCAGCTTGATGGGGAGCGGTAGGACTGAAGCTTTCTTT.